This TCR beta chain was identified during a study of blood T cell repertoires in COVID-19 (TCRdb year 2020). General notes on the study: Samples from collaborators originated in the United States, Italy and Spain and spanned both the acute and convalescent phases of COVID-19. The samples were drawn from two sources: the first 160 participants of the ongoing ImmuneRACE study, and fewer than 1,500 subjects contributed by 6 global collaborators. The dataset comprised deeply sampled blood TCRbeta repertoires from subjects exposed to, actively infected with, or recovered from COVID-19. The repertoires were released in a freely available public database intended as a resource for research on the immune response to SARS-CoV-2. The prospective study material was composed of cDNA or gDNA derived from T cells, B-cell-depleted T cells, or PBMCs. The sample metadata nearly always contained a de-identified subject ID, COVID-19 status, age in years and sex. Where HLA class I and class II types were available, the types were taken from metadata supplied by the sample provider, not from assay-based typing.

With regard to this clone: Its antigen remains unidentified. Base qualities are not provided; no much larger clone lies one nucleotide away.

Including cysteine and phenylalanine, the CDR3 has 16 amino acids. The DNA shown is the 48-base CDR3, in frame from base 1. CDR1 SNHLY and CDR2 FYNNEI were looked up in the germline V gene. V gives up 6 bases and J gives up 2 bases, and the segment between their germline ends measures 18 bases. Overall results and qualifications from the work: Clinical and demographic metadata were provided uncurated, with the amount varying by source and participant.

TCRbeta CDR3 regions were amplified from genomic DNA using the immunoSEQ Assay, a bias-controlled multiplex PCR. On the study's bioinformatics: Nucleated cell counts per sample were estimated from amplification of reference gene primers within the assay. To quantify the absolute abundance of each unique TCRbeta CDR3 rearrangement, sequence reads were collapsed and filtered. For each sample, productive Simpson clonality was calculated as the square root of Simpson's diversity index across productive rearrangements. TCRdb's version of the immuneACCESS table is confined to in-frame rearrangements and falls short of the full clone set. An unresolved V gene accounts for under half of the shortfall where checked; the remainder is of unknown origin. The V and J calls and clone size are taken from that table; D and trimming were inferred from the DNA. In all, the sample holds approximately 300,000 clones, and 80% to 95% of those were seen once. The ten largest clones take up 6% to 7% of the sample.

In Seattle, one collaborating source enrolled patients while the infection was active and tracked those patients longitudinally over the course of disease. Whole blood was collected in K2EDTA tubes by collaborating institutions according to the institutions' own protocols. For TCRbeta analysis, collaborators shipped samples as frozen whole blood, isolated PBMCs, or DNA extracted from either of those sample types. The sequencing input was peripheral blood. Here the chain combines TRBV2 and TRBJ2-3; 6 matching bases give a weak D call of TRBD2. The receptor comes from a woman between 25 and 40 years old with COVID-19, enrolled during active disease. At the DNA level, the sequence is TGTGCCAGCAGCGGGGCCCCCAAGCGGGCCACAGATACGCAGTATTTT. This sequence encodes CASSGAPKRATDTQYF. The full variable domain, completed from the reference TRBV2 and TRBJ2-3 proteins outside the CDR3, reads EPEVTQTPSHQVTQMGQEVILRCVPISNHLYFYWYRQILGQKVEFLVSFYNNEISEKSEIFDDQFSVERPDGSNFTLKIRSTKLEDSAMYFCASSGAPKRATDTQYFGPGTRLTVL.